This T cell receptor beta chain was recorded in a study of CD8 T cells in ankylosing spondylitis. Findings and caveats of the study: Seemingly distinctive of ankylosing spondylitis blood was a TCR beta motif formed by eight highly homologous variants.

This clonotype has a count of ten or more. Its antigen is as yet unknown. One entry per CDR3 protein results from TCRdb running MiXCR on the 5' RACE reads. Found here are hundreds of thousands of distinct CDR3 sequences, approximately 12% of them singletons; the top ten hold about 0.5%. Germline V lookup: CDR1 SEHNR, CDR2 FQNEAQ (reference sequence). V dropped 3 bases and J dropped 15 bases, with 18 bases sitting between them. The length of the CDR3 is 13 residues. The receptor was derived from a male donor with ankylosing spondylitis. The chain is built from TRBV7-9 and TRBJ2-1, with D unresolved. Input material: blood, either unsorted or a sorted T cell fraction (not recorded which). In DNA, the CDR3 is TGTGCCAGCAGCTTTCAGGCAGACGTACCTCTGTTCTTC. Protein: CASSFQADVPLFF.